The clone carrying this T cell receptor (beta chain) was detected once. These data belong to a study of blood T cell repertoires in COVID-19. Study context: The United States, Italy and Spain provided the acute and convalescent COVID-19 samples. The cDNA or gDNA used as material had been derived from T cells, B-cell-depleted T cells, or PBMCs.

Methods used by the authors: For nucleated cells, counts were estimated from reference gene primer amplification. TCRdb keeps only in-frame clones here, not all; method: immunoSEQ multiplex PCR. The D gene and trimming were derived from the DNA, and the V and J assignments and clone size from that table. The repertoire holds 200,000 to 250,000 clones, with about 88% as singletons. The TCR comes from a middle-aged man with acute or convalescent COVID-19. The sequencing input was peripheral blood.

CDR3 protein: CASSLEGEGFYEQYF. The CDR3 DNA sequence: TGTGCCAGCAGCTTAGAGGGGGAGGGGTTCTACGAGCAGTACTTC. The chain couples TRBV7-8 to TRBJ2-7; tentative D call: TRBD2 (7 bases). CDR1 SGHVS and CDR2 FQNEAQ come from the germline V gene. The CDR3 is 15 amino acids. V lost 1 base, J lost 3 bases, and 13 bases lay in between.